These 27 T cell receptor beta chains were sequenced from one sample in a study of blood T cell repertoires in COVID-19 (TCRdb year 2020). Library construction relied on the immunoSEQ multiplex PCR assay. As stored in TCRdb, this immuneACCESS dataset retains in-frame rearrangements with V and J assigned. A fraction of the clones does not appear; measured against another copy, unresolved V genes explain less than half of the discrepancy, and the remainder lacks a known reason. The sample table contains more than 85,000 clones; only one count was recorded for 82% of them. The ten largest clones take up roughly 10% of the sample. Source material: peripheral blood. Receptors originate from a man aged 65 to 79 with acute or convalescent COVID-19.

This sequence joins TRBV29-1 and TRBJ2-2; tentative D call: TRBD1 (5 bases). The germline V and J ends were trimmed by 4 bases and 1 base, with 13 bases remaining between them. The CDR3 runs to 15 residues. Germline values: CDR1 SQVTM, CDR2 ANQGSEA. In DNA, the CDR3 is TGCAGCGTTGTAAAGGGGATCCTGAACACCGGGGAGCTGTTTTTT. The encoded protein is CSVVKGILNTGELFF.

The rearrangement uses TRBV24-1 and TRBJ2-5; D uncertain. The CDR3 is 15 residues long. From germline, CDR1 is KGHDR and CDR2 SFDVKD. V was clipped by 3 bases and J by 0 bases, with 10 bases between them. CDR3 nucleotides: TGTGCCACCAGTGATCCTGCGGAGTACCAAGAGACCCAGTACTTC. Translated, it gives CATSDPAEYQETQYF.

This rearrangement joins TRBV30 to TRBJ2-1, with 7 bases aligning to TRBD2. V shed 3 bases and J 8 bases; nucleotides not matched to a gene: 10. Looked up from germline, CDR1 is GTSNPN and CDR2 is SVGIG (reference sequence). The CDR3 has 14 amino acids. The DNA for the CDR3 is TGTGCCTGGAGCTCGACTAGCCTTAACGATGAGCAGTTCTTC. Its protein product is CAWSSTSLNDEQFF.

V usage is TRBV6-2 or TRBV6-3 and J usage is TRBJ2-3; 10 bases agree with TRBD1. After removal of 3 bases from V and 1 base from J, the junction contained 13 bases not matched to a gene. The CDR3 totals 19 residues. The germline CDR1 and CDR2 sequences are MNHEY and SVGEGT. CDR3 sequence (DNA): TGTGCCAGCAGTTATTTCTTGACAGGGGGCTCCCTCGGCACAGATACGCAGTATTTT. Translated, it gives CASSYFLTGGSLGTDTQYF.

The CDR3 here is CASSFRENTEAFF. The CDR3, as DNA: TGCGCCAGCAGCTTCAGGGAGAACACTGAAGCTTTCTTT. This chain joins TRBV5-1 and TRBJ1-1; tentative D call: TRBD1 (5 bases). There are 13 residues in the CDR3. Trimming cost V 2 bases and J 1 base, with 6 bases left between them. From germline, CDR1 is SGHRS and CDR2 YFSETQ.

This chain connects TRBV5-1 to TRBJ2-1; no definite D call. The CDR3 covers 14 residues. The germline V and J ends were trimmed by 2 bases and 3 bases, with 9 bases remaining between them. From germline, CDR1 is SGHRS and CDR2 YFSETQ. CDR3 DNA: TGCGCCAGCAGCTTCCCTAGTGTCTACAATGAGCAGTTCTTC. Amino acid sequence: CASSFPSVYNEQFF.

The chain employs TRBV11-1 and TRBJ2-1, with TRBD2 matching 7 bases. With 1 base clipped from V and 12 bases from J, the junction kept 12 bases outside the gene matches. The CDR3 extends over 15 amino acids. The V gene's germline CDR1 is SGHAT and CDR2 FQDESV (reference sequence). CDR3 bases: TGTGCCAGCAGCTTAGGGGCGTTAGGGAGGGATTTGCAGTTCTTC. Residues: CASSLGALGRDLQFF.

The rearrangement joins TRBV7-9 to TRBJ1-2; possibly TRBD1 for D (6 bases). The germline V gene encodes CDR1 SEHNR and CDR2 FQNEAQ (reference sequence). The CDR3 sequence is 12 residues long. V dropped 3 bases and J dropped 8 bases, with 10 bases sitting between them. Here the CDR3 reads CASSFGGPGYTF. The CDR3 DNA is TGTGCCAGCAGCTTCGGGGGGCCCGGCTACACCTTC.

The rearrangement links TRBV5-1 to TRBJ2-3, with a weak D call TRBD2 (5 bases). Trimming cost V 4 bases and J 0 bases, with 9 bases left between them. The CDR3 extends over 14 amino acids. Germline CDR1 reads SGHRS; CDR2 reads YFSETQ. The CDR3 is CASSPWTSTDTQYF. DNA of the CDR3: TGCGCCAGCAGCCCCTGGACTAGCACAGATACGCAGTATTTT.

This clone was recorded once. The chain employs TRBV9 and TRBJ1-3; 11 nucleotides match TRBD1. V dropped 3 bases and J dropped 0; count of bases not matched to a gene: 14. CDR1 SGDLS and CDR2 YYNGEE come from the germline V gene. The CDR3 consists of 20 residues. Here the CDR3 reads CASSAVSGDRGRSSGNTIYF. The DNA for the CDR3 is TGTGCCAGCAGCGCAGTGAGTGGGGACAGGGGGAGAAGCTCTGGAAACACCATATATTTT.

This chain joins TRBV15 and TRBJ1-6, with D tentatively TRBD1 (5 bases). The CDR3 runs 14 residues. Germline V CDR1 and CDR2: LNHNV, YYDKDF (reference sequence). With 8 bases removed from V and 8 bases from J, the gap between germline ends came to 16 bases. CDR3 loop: CATARDLGDSPLHF. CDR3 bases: TGTGCCACCGCGCGGGATTTGGGGGATTCACCCCTCCACTTT.

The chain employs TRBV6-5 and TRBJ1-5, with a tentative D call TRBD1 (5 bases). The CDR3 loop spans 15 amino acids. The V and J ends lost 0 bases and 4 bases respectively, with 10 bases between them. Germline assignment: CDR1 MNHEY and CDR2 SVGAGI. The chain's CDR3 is CASSYSSGGNQPQHF. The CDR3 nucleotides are TGTGCCAGCAGTTACTCGAGCGGGGGGAATCAGCCCCAGCATTTT.

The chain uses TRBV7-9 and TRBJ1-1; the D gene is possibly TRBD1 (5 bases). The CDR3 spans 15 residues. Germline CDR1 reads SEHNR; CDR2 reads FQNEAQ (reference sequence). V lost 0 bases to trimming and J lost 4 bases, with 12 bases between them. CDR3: CASSLAQGGGTEAFF. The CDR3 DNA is TGTGCCAGCAGCTTAGCGCAGGGCGGTGGCACTGAAGCTTTCTTT.

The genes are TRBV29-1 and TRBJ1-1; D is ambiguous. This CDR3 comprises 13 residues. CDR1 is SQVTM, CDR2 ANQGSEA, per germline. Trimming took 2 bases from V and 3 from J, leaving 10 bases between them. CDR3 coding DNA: TGCAGCGTTGAATCGGCAGGCTACACTGAAGCTTTCTTT. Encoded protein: CSVESAGYTEAFF.

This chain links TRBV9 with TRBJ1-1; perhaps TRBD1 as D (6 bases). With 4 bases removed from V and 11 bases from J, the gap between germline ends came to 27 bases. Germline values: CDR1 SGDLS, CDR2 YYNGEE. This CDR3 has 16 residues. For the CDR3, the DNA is TGTGCCAGCAGCCTCCCGCACGGGGACATAGTGATGAAGGCTTTCTTT. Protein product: CASSLPHGDIVMKAFF.

CDR3 nucleotide sequence: TGTGCCAGCAGCTTAGTAGCGGGTCCCCCCGAGCGTGGAGATACGCAGTATTTT. It specifies CASSLVAGPPERGDTQYF. The V call is TRBV7-6, the J call TRBJ2-3; TRBD2 agrees at 7 bases. This CDR3 has 18 residues. CDR1 and CDR2 from the germline V gene are SGHVS and FNYEAQ. The V and J ends lost 1 base and 5 bases, in that order; junction bases with no gene match: 15.

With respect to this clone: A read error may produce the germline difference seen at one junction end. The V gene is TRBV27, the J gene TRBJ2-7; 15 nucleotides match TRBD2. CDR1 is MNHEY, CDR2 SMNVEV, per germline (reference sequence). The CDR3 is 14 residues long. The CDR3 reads CASSLGTSGRIQHF. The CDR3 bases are TGTGCCAGCAGTCTAGGGACTAGCGGGAGGATTCAGCACTTC.

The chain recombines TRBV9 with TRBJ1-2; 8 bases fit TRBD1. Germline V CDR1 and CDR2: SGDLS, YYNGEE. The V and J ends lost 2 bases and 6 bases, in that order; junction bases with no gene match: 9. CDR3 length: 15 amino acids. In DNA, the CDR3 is TGTGCCAGCAGCGTCGTACCGGGACAGGTTGATGGCTACACCTTC. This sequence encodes CASSVVPGQVDGYTF.

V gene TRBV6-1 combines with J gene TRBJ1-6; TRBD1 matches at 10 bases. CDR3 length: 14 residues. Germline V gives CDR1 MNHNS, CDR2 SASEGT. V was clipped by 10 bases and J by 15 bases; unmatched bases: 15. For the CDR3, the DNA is TGTGCCACCCGCCGCGGACAGGGGGTGGTTCTCCTCCACTTT. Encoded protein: CATRRGQGVVLLHF.

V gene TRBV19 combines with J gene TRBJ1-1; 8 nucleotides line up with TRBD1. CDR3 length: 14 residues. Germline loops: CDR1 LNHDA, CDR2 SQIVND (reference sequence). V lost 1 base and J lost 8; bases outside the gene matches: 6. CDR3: CASSIGTGSGEAFF. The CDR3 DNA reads TGTGCCAGTAGTATAGGGACAGGGAGCGGCGAAGCTTTCTTT.

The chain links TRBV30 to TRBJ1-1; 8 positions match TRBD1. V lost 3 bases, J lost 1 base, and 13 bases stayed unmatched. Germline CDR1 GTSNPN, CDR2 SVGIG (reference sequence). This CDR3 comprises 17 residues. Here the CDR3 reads CAWSTQGAGKRNTEAFF. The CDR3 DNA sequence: TGTGCCTGGAGCACCCAGGGGGCGGGAAAGCGGAACACTGAAGCTTTCTTT.

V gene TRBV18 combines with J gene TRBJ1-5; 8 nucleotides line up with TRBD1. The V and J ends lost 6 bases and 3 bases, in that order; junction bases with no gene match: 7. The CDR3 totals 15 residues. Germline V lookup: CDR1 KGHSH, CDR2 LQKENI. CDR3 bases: TGTGCCAGCTCCCCAATACAGGGGGTCAATCAGCCCCAGCATTTT. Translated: CASSPIQGVNQPQHF. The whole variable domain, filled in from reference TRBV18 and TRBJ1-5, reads NAGVMQNPRHLVRRRGQEARLRCSPMKGHSHVYWYRQLPEEGLKFMVYLQKENIIDESGMPKERFSAEFPKEGPSILRIQQVVRGDSAAYFCASSPIQGVNQPQHFGDGTRLSIL.

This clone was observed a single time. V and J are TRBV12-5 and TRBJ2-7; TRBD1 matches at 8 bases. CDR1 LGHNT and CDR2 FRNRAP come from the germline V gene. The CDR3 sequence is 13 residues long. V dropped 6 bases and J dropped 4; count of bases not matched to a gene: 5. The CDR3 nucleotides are TGTGCTAGTGGCGGACAGGGCGGTTACGAGCAGTACTTC. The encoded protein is CASGGQGGYEQYF.

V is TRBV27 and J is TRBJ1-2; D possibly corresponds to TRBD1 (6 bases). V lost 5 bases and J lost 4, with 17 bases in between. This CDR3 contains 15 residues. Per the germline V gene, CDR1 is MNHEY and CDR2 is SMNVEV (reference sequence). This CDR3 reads CASSPGTRTSYGYTF. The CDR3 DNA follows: TGTGCCAGCAGTCCGGGGACAAGGACCTCCTATGGCTACACCTTC.

The DNA of the CDR3 is TGTGCCAGCAGTTACTCGGCTAGCGGCCCCTCCTACGAGCAGTACTTC. It codes for CASSYSASGPSYEQYF. The chain combines TRBV6-5 with TRBJ2-7; 7 bases are shared with TRBD2. The V and J ends lost 0 bases and 0 bases, in that order; junction bases with no gene match: 5. Germline loops: CDR1 MNHEY, CDR2 SVGAGI. CDR3 size: 16 residues.

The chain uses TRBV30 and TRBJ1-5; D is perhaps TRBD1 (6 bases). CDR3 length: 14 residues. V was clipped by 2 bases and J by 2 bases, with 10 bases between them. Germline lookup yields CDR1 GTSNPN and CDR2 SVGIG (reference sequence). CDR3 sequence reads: CAWSRDTGNQPQHF. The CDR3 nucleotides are TGTGCCTGGAGTCGGGACACCGGCAATCAGCCCCAGCATTTT.

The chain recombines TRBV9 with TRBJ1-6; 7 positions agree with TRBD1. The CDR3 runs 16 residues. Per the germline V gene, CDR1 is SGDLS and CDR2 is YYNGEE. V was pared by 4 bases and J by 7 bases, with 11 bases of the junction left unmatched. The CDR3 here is CASSSASTGRNSPLHF. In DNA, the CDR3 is TGTGCCAGCAGCTCAGCCTCGACAGGGCGGAATTCACCCCTCCACTTT.